The 12 T cell receptor beta chains below were found in one sample sequenced in a study of a mutant IDH1 vaccine in newly diagnosed glioma. Profiling relied on immunoSEQ multiplex PCR, and the TCRdb table lists in-frame clones only, not all of them. Altogether around 11,000 clones are present, roughly four fifths being singletons, with the ten largest covering less than 20%. Documented time point: week 47, end of study. Every single dose of the vaccine, 300 ug of mutant IDH1 20-mer peptide, came with topical imiquimod. Their recognized antigens are unknown. Specimen: PBMCs, collected from a glioma patient whose treatment included an IDH1 peptide vaccine. The receptor set was obtained from a man under 40 with glioma.

V gene TRBV6-5 combines with J gene TRBJ2-3; 8 nucleotides line up with TRBD2. Germline trimming cut 7 bases from V and 6 bases from J; bases unmatched to any gene: 6. CDR1 is MNHEY and CDR2 is SVGAGI in the germline V gene. The CDR3 totals 13 residues. CDR3 amino acids: CASTQAGADTQYF. The CDR3 DNA reads TGTGCCAGCACGCAAGCGGGAGCGGATACGCAGTATTTT.

The J gene is TRBJ1-2, the V gene TRBV10-3; D gene ambiguous. V gave up 0 bases and J gave up 5 bases, with 4 bases separating them. Germline V gene data show CDR1 as ENHRY and CDR2 as SYGVKD. The CDR3 is made up of 12 amino acids. The CDR3 sequence is CAISESRYGYTF. The CDR3 nucleotides read TGTGCCATCAGTGAGTCCCGGTATGGCTACACCTTC.

This rearrangement joins TRBV9 to TRBJ1-1; perhaps TRBD1 as D (5 bases). The CDR3 spans 13 residues. The germline V and J ends were trimmed by 0 bases and 8 bases, with 11 bases remaining between them. Germline CDR1 and CDR2: SGDLS and YYNGEE. The CDR3 protein is CASSVEGTYEAFF. The CDR3 bases are TGTGCCAGCAGCGTAGAAGGGACGTACGAAGCTTTCTTT.

The genes are TRBV5-1 and TRBJ2-2; 14 positions agree with TRBD2. CDR3 length: 16 residues. V trimming: 5 bases; J trimming: 7 bases; junction bases outside the gene matches: 7. CDR1 is SGHRS, CDR2 YFSETQ, per germline. Written as DNA, the CDR3 is TGCGCCAGCAGATGGACTAGCGGGAGGTTGGTCGGGGAGCTGTTTTTT. Residues: CASRWTSGRLVGELFF. Full variable domain (missing parts from reference TRBV5-1 and TRBJ2-2): KAGVTQTPRYLIKTRGQQVTLSCSPISGHRSVSWYQQTPGQGLQFLFEYFSETQRNKGNFPGRFSGRQFSNSRSEMNVSTLELGDSALYLCASRWTSGRLVGELFFGEGSRLTVL.

The sample holds a few counts of this clone. This chain joins TRBV30 and TRBJ1-5; D possibly corresponds to TRBD1 (5 bases). In germline, CDR1 is GTSNPN, CDR2 SVGIG (reference sequence). Deletions cut 2 bases from V and 6 bases from J, with 14 bases between. The CDR3 contains 14 residues. CDR3 nucleotide sequence: TGTGCCTGGAGTAGCGCCTCCGGGGGTCAGCCCCAGCATTTT. This codes for CAWSSASGGQPQHF.

This chain joins TRBV5-6 and TRBJ1-1, with D tentatively TRBD1 (6 bases). Germline loops: CDR1 SGHDT, CDR2 YYEEEE. V lost 7 bases and J 3 bases, leaving 16 bases between the germline ends. This CDR3 has 14 residues. CDR3 in amino acids: CASGGWGVHTEAFF. CDR3 in DNA: TGTGCCAGCGGGGGCTGGGGGGTGCACACTGAAGCTTTCTTT.

This clone turned up a few times. The chain is built from TRBV6-1 and TRBJ1-5; 10 positions agree with TRBD1. Germline loops: CDR1 MNHNS, CDR2 SASEGT. Trimming took 7 bases from V and 2 from J; bases not matched to a gene: 2. The CDR3 consists of 14 residues. The CDR3 sequence is CASMGTGGNQPQHF. The CDR3 DNA follows: TGTGCCAGCATGGGGACAGGGGGCAATCAGCCCCAGCATTTT.

The chain joins TRBV11-3 to TRBJ2-7; possibly TRBD1 for D (7 bases). The V and J ends lost 1 base and 6 bases respectively, with 19 bases between them. Germline-derived CDR1 and CDR2 are SGHNT and YENEEA. The CDR3 has 16 amino acids. This CDR3 is CASSLGGDRAGGEQYF. Here the CDR3 DNA reads TGTGCCAGCAGCTTAGGGGGCGACAGGGCCGGGGGCGAGCAGTACTTC.

Notes on this clone: An end of the junction differs from the germline gene, which may be a read error. V gene TRBV30 combines with J gene TRBJ2-2; the D call may be TRBD1 or TRBD2 (5 bases each). In germline, CDR1 is GTSNPN, CDR2 SVGIG (reference sequence). The CDR3 loop spans 13 amino acids. Written as DNA, the CDR3 is TGTGCCTTTCGATGGGGGAACGCCGGGGAGCTGTTTTTT. It specifies CAFRWGNAGELFF.

CDR3 nucleotide sequence: TGCGCCAGCAGCTTGGGACTAGCGGGAGTTAATGAGCAGTTCTTC. This encodes CASSLGLAGVNEQFF. This chain connects TRBV5-1 to TRBJ2-1; 12 bases fit TRBD2. The CDR3 covers 15 residues. Germline V gene data show CDR1 as SGHRS and CDR2 as YFSETQ. With V trimmed by 0 bases and J by 7 bases, 2 bases remained unmatched.

The chain joins TRBV10-3 to TRBJ1-5, with TRBD1 identical over 7 bases. The CDR3 runs to 13 residues. Germline-derived CDR1 and CDR2 are ENHRY and SYGVKD. V was pared by 6 bases and J by 1 base, with 0 bases of the junction left unmatched. The CDR3, as DNA: TGTGCCATCAGGGGACAGAGCAATCAGCCCCAGCATTTT. Translated, it gives CAIRGQSNQPQHF.

This sequence joins TRBV30 and TRBJ1-1; 7 bases are shared with TRBD1. V shed 3 bases and J 5 bases; nucleotides not matched to a gene: 12. Germline values: CDR1 GTSNPN, CDR2 SVGIG (reference sequence). This CDR3 region has 15 residues. The DNA for the CDR3 is TGTGCCTGGAGCGAAGCAGGGGGAGGAGGGACTGAAGCTTTCTTT. Translated, it gives CAWSEAGGGGTEAFF. Full variable domain (rest looked up from reference TRBV30 and TRBJ1-1): SQTIHQWPATLVQPVGSPLSLECTVEGTSNPNLYWYRQAAGRGLQLLFYSVGIGQISSEVPQNLSASRPQDRQFILSSKKLLLSDSGFYLCAWSEAGGGGTEAFFGQGTRLTVV.